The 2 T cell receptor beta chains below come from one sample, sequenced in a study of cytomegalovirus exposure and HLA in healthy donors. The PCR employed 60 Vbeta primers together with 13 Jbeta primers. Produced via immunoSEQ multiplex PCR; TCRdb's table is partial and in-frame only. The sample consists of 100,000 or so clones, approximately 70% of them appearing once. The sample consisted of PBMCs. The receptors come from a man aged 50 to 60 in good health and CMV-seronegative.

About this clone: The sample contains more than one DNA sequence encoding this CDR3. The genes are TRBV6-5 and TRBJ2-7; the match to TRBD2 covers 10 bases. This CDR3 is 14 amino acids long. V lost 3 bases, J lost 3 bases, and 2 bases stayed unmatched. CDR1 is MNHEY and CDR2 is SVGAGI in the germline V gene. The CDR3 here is CASSYSSGGYEQYF. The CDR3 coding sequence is TGTGCCAGCAGTTATTCTAGCGGGGGCTACGAGCAGTACTTC.

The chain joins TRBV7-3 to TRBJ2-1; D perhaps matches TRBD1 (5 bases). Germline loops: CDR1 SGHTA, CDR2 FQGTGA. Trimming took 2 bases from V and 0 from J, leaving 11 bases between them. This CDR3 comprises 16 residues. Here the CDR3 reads CASSLLGAYSYNEQFF. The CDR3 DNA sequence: TGTGCCAGCAGCTTACTTGGGGCATACTCCTACAATGAGCAGTTCTTC.